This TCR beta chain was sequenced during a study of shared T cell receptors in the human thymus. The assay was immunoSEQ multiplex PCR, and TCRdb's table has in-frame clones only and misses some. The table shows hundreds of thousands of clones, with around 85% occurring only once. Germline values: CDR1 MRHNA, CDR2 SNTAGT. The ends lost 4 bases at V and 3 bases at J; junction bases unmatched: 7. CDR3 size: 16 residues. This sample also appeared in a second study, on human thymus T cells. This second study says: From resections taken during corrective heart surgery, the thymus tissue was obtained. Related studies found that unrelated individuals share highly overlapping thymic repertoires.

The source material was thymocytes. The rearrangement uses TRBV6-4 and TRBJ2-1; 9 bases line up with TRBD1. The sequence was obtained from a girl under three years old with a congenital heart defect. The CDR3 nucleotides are TGTGCCAGCAGTGCTTCCGGGACAGGGAGCTACAATGAGCAGTTCTTC. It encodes CASSASGTGSYNEQFF.